The source of this T cell receptor (beta chain) is a study of HIV-infected patients and healthy controls. Study observations and caveats: Slight age and sex differences between study cohorts did not explain the diversity differences. CDR3 sharing between individuals was lower in HIV-infected patients than in healthy controls.

In its sample, this clonotype is medium-sized. Its antigen is currently unknown. Roughly three months, about 14 weeks, into antiretroviral therapy, follow-up blood was collected. All unsorted peripheral T cells were captured because whole blood was used without fractionation. The RNA source was an approximately 2.5 ml peripheral blood draw. Reverse transcription used around 480 ng RNA and constant-region primers for alpha and beta. Alpha and beta chain libraries were made separately by chain-specific third strand synthesis with multiplexing indices. TCRdb fed the 5' RACE reads into MiXCR, producing one record per CDR3 protein. The sample shows approximately 7,000 distinct CDR3 sequences, roughly 7.4% of them seen only once. Germline lookup yields CDR1 MGHRA and CDR2 YSYEKL. The CDR3 has 18 residues. J lost 4 bases, V lost 4 bases, and 15 bases had no gene match.

This TCR was recovered from an adult with HIV infection. This chain uses TRBV4-1 with TRBJ2-3, with 9 bases identical to TRBD2. The sample consisted of blood, taken during antiretroviral therapy. The CDR3 spells CASSPQASGIGTADTQYF. Written as DNA, the CDR3 is TGCGCCAGCAGCCCCCAGGCTAGCGGGATTGGGACAGCAGATACGCAGTATTTT.